The rows below give T cell receptor beta chains drawn from one sample of a study of OX40 agonist ivuxolimab in advanced cancers. This table comes from immunoSEQ multiplex PCR, and its TCRdb copy is limited to in-frame clones, with some not included. Found here are roughly 76,000 clones, about nine tenths of them singletons; the top ten hold about 5.5%. Sequenced material: CD4+ or CD8+ T cells sorted from blood, taken in a trial of the OX40 agonist ivuxolimab. The origin of the receptors is an adult with an advanced solid tumor such as melanoma, head and neck, liver or kidney cancer. CDR3s include the opening cysteine and the closing phenylalanine or tryptophan. A D gene is named only where the DNA matches it firmly. Only part of the rows carry a size: once, few, many, or a class if the clone is expanded.

clone size: NA
V gene: TRBV15
D gene: NA
J gene: TRBJ2-7
CDR3 protein: CATSRERDTSYEQYF
CDR3 DNA: TGTGCCACCAGCAGAGAGCGAGATACCTCCTACGAGCAGTACTTC

clone size: NA
V gene: TRBV5-6
D gene: NA
J gene: TRBJ1-2
CDR3 protein: CASSNLDVPYGYTF
CDR3 DNA: TGTGCCAGCAGCAATTTGGACGTGCCCTATGGCTACACCTTC

clone size: NA
V gene: TRBV7-3
D gene: TRBD2
J gene: TRBJ2-5
CDR3 protein: CASSLTGGEETQYF
CDR3 DNA: TGTGCCAGCAGCTTAACGGGAGGGGAAGAGACCCAGTACTTC

clone size: NA
V gene: TRBV19
D gene: NA
J gene: TRBJ2-7
CDR3 protein: CASSPAWGAIYEQYF
CDR3 DNA: TGTGCCAGTAGTCCCGCCTGGGGGGCCATCTACGAGCAGTACTTC

clone size: NA
V gene: TRBV7-2
D gene: NA
J gene: TRBJ1-3
CDR3 protein: CASSFELSGNTIYF
CDR3 DNA: TGTGCCAGCAGCTTCGAACTTTCTGGAAACACCATATATTTT

clone size: few
V gene: TRBV20-1
D gene: NA
J gene: TRBJ2-7
CDR3 protein: CSASAFYEQYF
CDR3 DNA: TGCAGTGCTAGCGCCTTCTACGAGCAGTACTTC

clone size: NA
V gene: TRBV4-2
D gene: TRBD1
J gene: TRBJ1-2
CDR3 protein: CASSQGQGTPPGYTF
CDR3 DNA: TGTGCCAGCAGCCAAGGACAGGGGACCCCCCCTGGCTACACCTTC

clone size: NA
V gene: TRBV19
D gene: NA
J gene: TRBJ1-1
CDR3 protein: CASSIDSWTRGLDTEAFF
CDR3 DNA: TGTGCCAGTAGTATAGATTCGTGGACCAGGGGTCTCGACACTGAAGCTTTCTTT

clone size: NA
V gene: TRBV9
D gene: NA
J gene: TRBJ2-2
CDR3 protein: CASSVARTASGELFF
CDR3 DNA: TGTGCCAGCAGCGTAGCTAGGACAGCGAGCGGGGAGCTGTTTTTT

clone size: NA
V gene: TRBV29-1
D gene: NA
J gene: TRBJ1-2
CDR3 protein: CSVDRENYGYTF
CDR3 DNA: TGCAGCGTTGACAGGGAAAACTATGGCTACACCTTC

clone size: NA
V gene: TRBV6-5
D gene: NA
J gene: TRBJ2-6
CDR3 protein: CASRSGISGANVLTF
CDR3 DNA: TGTGCCAGCAGATCAGGGATCTCTGGGGCCAACGTCCTGACTTTC

clone size: NA
V gene: TRBV19
D gene: NA
J gene: TRBJ1-1
CDR3 protein: CASSISRGLNTEAFF
CDR3 DNA: TGTGCCAGTAGTATCTCTAGGGGTTTGAACACTGAAGCTTTCTTT

clone size: NA
V gene: TRBV19
D gene: NA
J gene: TRBJ1-1
CDR3 protein: CASSIGDGTEAFF
CDR3 DNA: TGTGCCAGTAGTATTGGGGACGGCACTGAAGCTTTCTTT

clone size: NA
V gene: TRBV5-1
D gene: TRBD2
J gene: TRBJ2-7
CDR3 protein: CASSLTSGSYEQYF
CDR3 DNA: TGCGCCAGCAGCCTGACTAGCGGGAGCTACGAGCAGTACTTC

clone size: NA
V gene: TRBV5-5
D gene: NA
J gene: TRBJ2-1
CDR3 protein: CASSLGDGVWYNEQFF
CDR3 DNA: TGTGCCAGCAGCTTGGGGGATGGGGTGTGGTACAATGAGCAGTTCTTC

clone size: NA
V gene: TRBV7-2
D gene: NA
J gene: TRBJ1-1
CDR3 protein: CASSYPGMNTEAFF
CDR3 DNA: TGTGCCAGCAGCTACCCGGGAATGAACACTGAAGCTTTCTTT

clone size: NA
V gene: TRBV19
D gene: TRBD1
J gene: TRBJ1-1
CDR3 protein: CASSWTGGGGTEAFF
CDR3 DNA: TGTGCCAGTAGTTGGACAGGGGGCGGGGGCACTGAAGCTTTCTTT

clone size: once
V gene: TRBV10-3
D gene: TRBD1
J gene: TRBJ1-2
CDR3 protein: CAIRGQVYGYTF
CDR3 DNA: TGTGCCATCAGGGGACAGGTATATGGCTACACCTTC

clone size: NA
V gene: TRBV11-1
D gene: NA
J gene: TRBJ2-5
CDR3 protein: CASSPPGSETQYF
CDR3 DNA: TGTGCCAGCAGCCCCCCAGGGTCGGAGACCCAGTACTTC

clone size: NA
V gene: TRBV19
D gene: NA
J gene: TRBJ1-5
CDR3 protein: CASSIGGEGNQPQHF
CDR3 DNA: TGTGCCAGTAGTATAGGAGGGGAGGGCAATCAGCCCCAGCATTTT

clone size: NA
V gene: TRBV19
D gene: TRBD1
J gene: TRBJ2-7
CDR3 protein: CASRGQGRFLDEQYF
CDR3 DNA: TGTGCCAGTAGGGGACAGGGACGGTTCTTGGACGAGCAGTACTTC

clone size: NA
V gene: TRBV19
D gene: NA
J gene: TRBJ2-7
CDR3 protein: CASSNFLGNSYEQYF
CDR3 DNA: TGTGCCAGTAGTAACTTCCTAGGAAACTCCTACGAGCAGTACTTC

clone size: NA
V gene: TRBV6-1
D gene: NA
J gene: TRBJ2-7
CDR3 protein: CASSDSEQYF
CDR3 DNA: TGTGCCAGCAGTGACTCCGAGCAGTACTTC

clone size: once
V gene: TRBV29-1
D gene: NA
J gene: TRBJ1-2
CDR3 protein: CSVGPQNYGYTF
CDR3 DNA: TGCAGCGTTGGGCCACAGAACTATGGCTACACCTTC

clone size: few
V gene: TRBV2
D gene: NA
J gene: TRBJ2-1
CDR3 protein: CASLRDANEQFF
CDR3 DNA: TGTGCCAGCTTACGGGACGCCAATGAGCAGTTCTTC

clone size: once
V gene: TRBV7-8
D gene: NA
J gene: TRBJ1-3
CDR3 protein: CASLSYPVSGNTIYF
CDR3 DNA: TGTGCCAGTCTTTCCTATCCGGTGTCTGGAAACACCATATATTTT

clone size: once
V gene: TRBV28
D gene: NA
J gene: TRBJ1-2
CDR3 protein: CASSIRQAPYGYTF
CDR3 DNA: TGTGCCAGCAGTATCAGACAGGCACCCTATGGCTACACCTTC

clone size: NA
V gene: TRBV5-6
D gene: NA
J gene: TRBJ1-1
CDR3 protein: CASSPEGHDTEAFF
CDR3 DNA: TGTGCCAGCAGCCCCGAAGGGCACGACACTGAAGCTTTCTTT

clone size: NA
V gene: TRBV28
D gene: TRBD1
J gene: TRBJ2-2
CDR3 protein: CASIPLYLDRGREGTGELFF
CDR3 DNA: TGTGCCAGCATACCCTTGTACCTCGACAGGGGGAGGGAGGGCACCGGGGAGCTGTTTTTT

clone size: NA
V gene: TRBV6-5
D gene: TRBD1
J gene: TRBJ2-5
CDR3 protein: CASSTGGTGGETQYF
CDR3 DNA: TGTGCCAGCAGTACCGGAGGGACAGGGGGAGAGACCCAGTACTTC

clone size: NA
V gene: TRBV29-1
D gene: NA
J gene: TRBJ2-7
CDR3 protein: CSVEVGSYEQYF
CDR3 DNA: TGCAGCGTTGAAGTGGGTTCCTACGAGCAGTACTTC

clone size: NA
V gene: TRBV9
D gene: TRBD1
J gene: TRBJ2-7
CDR3 protein: CASSVGTGDYEQYF
CDR3 DNA: TGTGCCAGCAGCGTCGGGACAGGGGATTACGAGCAGTACTTC

clone size: NA
V gene: TRBV5-6
D gene: TRBD1
J gene: TRBJ1-2
CDR3 protein: CASSLGTGDNYGYTF
CDR3 DNA: TGTGCCAGCAGCCTGGGGACAGGGGATAACTATGGCTACACCTTC

clone size: NA
V gene: TRBV19
D gene: NA
J gene: TRBJ1-2
CDR3 protein: CASRTLGPFYGYTF
CDR3 DNA: TGTGCCAGTAGGACCCTGGGCCCTTTCTATGGCTACACCTTC

clone size: NA
V gene: TRBV14
D gene: NA
J gene: TRBJ2-7
CDR3 protein: CASSQGQGFEQYF
CDR3 DNA: TGTGCCAGCAGCCAAGGTCAGGGATTCGAGCAGTACTTC

clone size: NA
V gene: TRBV27
D gene: TRBD2
J gene: TRBJ2-3
CDR3 protein: CASSTRTSGSADTQYF
CDR3 DNA: TGTGCCAGCAGCACCCGGACTAGCGGGTCAGCAGATACGCAGTATTTT

clone size: NA
V gene: TRBV4-3
D gene: TRBD1
J gene: TRBJ1-3
CDR3 protein: CASSQTGANSGNTIYF
CDR3 DNA: TGCGCCAGCAGCCAAACAGGGGCCAACTCTGGAAACACCATATATTTT

clone size: NA
V gene: TRBV9
D gene: NA
J gene: TRBJ1-1
CDR3 protein: CASSVVSSTEAFF
CDR3 DNA: TGTGCCAGCAGCGTAGTGAGTAGCACTGAAGCTTTCTTT

clone size: NA
V gene: TRBV7-9
D gene: TRBD2
J gene: TRBJ2-1
CDR3 protein: CASNRGLAANYNEQFF
CDR3 DNA: TGTGCCAGCAACCGGGGACTAGCGGCGAACTACAATGAGCAGTTCTTC

clone size: NA
V gene: TRBV7-9
D gene: TRBD1
J gene: TRBJ1-1
CDR3 protein: CASSLVEGTGTEAFF
CDR3 DNA: TGTGCCAGCAGCTTAGTCGAGGGGACAGGCACTGAAGCTTTCTTT

clone size: once
V gene: TRBV4-1
D gene: NA
J gene: TRBJ2-5
CDR3 protein: CASSQVSPQETQYF
CDR3 DNA: TGCGCCAGCAGCCAAGTTTCCCCCCAAGAGACCCAGTACTTC

clone size: NA
V gene: TRBV19
D gene: TRBD2
J gene: TRBJ2-5
CDR3 protein: CASSLGLAGGVRSETQYF
CDR3 DNA: TGTGCCAGTAGTCTAGGACTAGCGGGAGGAGTGAGGAGTGAGACCCAGTACTTC

clone size: NA
V gene: TRBV7-9
D gene: TRBD1
J gene: TRBJ2-3
CDR3 protein: CASSLVFGQANTDTQYF
CDR3 DNA: TGTGCCAGCAGCTTAGTTTTTGGACAGGCGAACACAGATACGCAGTATTTT

clone size: NA
V gene: TRBV5-4
D gene: NA
J gene: TRBJ2-7
CDR3 protein: CATMDRQSYEQYF
CDR3 DNA: TGTGCCACCATGGACAGACAATCTTACGAGCAGTACTTC

clone size: NA
V gene: TRBV7-9
D gene: TRBD2
J gene: TRBJ2-1
CDR3 protein: CASSLSGVAGDDEQFF
CDR3 DNA: TGTGCCAGCAGCTTAAGTGGGGTAGCGGGAGACGATGAGCAGTTCTTC

clone size: NA
V gene: TRBV27
D gene: NA
J gene: TRBJ2-2
CDR3 protein: CASSLGLGNTGELFF
CDR3 DNA: TGTGCCAGCAGTTTAGGGCTAGGGAACACCGGGGAGCTGTTTTTT

clone size: NA
V gene: TRBV27
D gene: TRBD1
J gene: TRBJ1-1
CDR3 protein: CASSLADRATEAFF
CDR3 DNA: TGTGCCAGCAGTTTGGCGGACAGGGCCACTGAAGCTTTCTTT

clone size: NA
V gene: TRBV27
D gene: TRBD1
J gene: TRBJ1-5
CDR3 protein: CASSSRQGGQPQHF
CDR3 DNA: TGTGCCAGCAGTTCAAGACAGGGTGGCCAGCCCCAGCATTTT

clone size: NA
V gene: TRBV7-6
D gene: TRBD2
J gene: TRBJ2-3
CDR3 protein: CASSLEGTSGAIWDTQYF
CDR3 DNA: TGTGCCAGCAGCTTAGAAGGGACTAGCGGGGCTATCTGGGATACGCAGTATTTT

clone size: NA
V gene: TRBV2
D gene: NA
J gene: TRBJ1-5
CDR3 protein: CASSDGNGNQPQHF
CDR3 DNA: TGTGCCAGCAGTGATGGTAATGGCAATCAGCCCCAGCATTTT

clone size: NA
V gene: TRBV5-8
D gene: TRBD1
J gene: TRBJ2-1
CDR3 protein: CASSLAGTGFYNEQFF
CDR3 DNA: TGTGCCAGCAGCTTGGCCGGGACAGGGTTTTACAATGAGCAGTTCTTC

clone size: NA
V gene: TRBV27
D gene: NA
J gene: TRBJ1-4
CDR3 protein: CASSPTGAEKLFF
CDR3 DNA: TGTGCCAGCAGTCCTACGGGGGCTGAAAAACTGTTTTTT

clone size: NA
V gene: TRBV27
D gene: TRBD1
J gene: TRBJ2-7
CDR3 protein: CASSLSAGQVAYEQYF
CDR3 DNA: TGTGCCAGCAGTTTATCGGCGGGACAGGTTGCCTACGAGCAGTACTTC

clone size: NA
V gene: TRBV19
D gene: TRBD1
J gene: TRBJ1-2
CDR3 protein: CASTDLSGGDDGYTF
CDR3 DNA: TGTGCCAGTACAGATCTTTCAGGGGGCGACGATGGCTACACCTTC